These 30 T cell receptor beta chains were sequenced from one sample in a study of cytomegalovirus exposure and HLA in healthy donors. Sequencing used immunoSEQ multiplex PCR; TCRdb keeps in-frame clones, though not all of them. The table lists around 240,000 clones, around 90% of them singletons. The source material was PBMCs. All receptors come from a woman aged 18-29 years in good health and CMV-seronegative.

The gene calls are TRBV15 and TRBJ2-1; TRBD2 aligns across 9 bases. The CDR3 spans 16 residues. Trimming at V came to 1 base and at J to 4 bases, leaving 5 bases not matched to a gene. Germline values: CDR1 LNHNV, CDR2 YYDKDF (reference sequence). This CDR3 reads CATSRGRGGQYNEQFF. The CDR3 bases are TGTGCCACCAGCAGAGGGCGGGGGGGTCAGTACAATGAGCAGTTCTTC.

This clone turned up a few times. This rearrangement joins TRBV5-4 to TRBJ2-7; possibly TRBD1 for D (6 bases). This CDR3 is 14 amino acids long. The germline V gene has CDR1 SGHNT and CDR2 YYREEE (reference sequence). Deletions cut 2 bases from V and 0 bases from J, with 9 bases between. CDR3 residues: CASSFRGSSYEQYV. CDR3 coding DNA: TGTGCCAGCAGCTTTAGGGGGAGCTCCTACGAGCAGTACGTC.

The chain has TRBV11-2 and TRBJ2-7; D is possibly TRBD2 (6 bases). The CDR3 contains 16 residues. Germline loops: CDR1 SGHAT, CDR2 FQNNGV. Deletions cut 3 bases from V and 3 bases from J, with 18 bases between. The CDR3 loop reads CASSFARDGGFYEQYV. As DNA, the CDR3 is TGTGCCAGCAGCTTCGCCCGGGACGGGGGTTTCTACGAGCAGTACGTC.

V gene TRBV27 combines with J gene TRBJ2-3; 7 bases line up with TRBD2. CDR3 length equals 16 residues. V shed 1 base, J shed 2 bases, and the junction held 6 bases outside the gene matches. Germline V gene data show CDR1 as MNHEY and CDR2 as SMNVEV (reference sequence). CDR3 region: CASSLLGLSTTDTQYF. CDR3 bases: TGTGCCAGCAGTTTATTGGGACTAAGCACCACAGATACGCAGTATTTT.

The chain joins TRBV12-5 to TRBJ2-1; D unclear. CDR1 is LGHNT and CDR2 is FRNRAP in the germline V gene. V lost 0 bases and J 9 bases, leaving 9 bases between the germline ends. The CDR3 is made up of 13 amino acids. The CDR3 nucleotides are TGTGCTAGTGGTTTGGTACGCACAAGTGAGCAGTTCTTC. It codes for CASGLVRTSEQFF.

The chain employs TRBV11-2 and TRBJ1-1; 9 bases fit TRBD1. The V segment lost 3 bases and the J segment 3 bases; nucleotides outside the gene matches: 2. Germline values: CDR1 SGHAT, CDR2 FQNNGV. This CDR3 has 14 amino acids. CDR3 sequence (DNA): TGTGCCAGCAGCTTCCGGGACAGGGACACTGAAGCTTTCTTT. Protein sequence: CASSFRDRDTEAFF.

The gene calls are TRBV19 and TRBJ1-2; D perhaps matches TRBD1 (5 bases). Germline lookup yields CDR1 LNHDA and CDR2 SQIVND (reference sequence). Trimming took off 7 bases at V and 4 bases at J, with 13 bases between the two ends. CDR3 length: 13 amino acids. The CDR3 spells CASMETDSYGYTF. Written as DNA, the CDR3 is TGTGCCAGTATGGAGACAGACTCCTATGGCTACACCTTC.

CDR3 protein: CASSSGQGPYEQYF. The CDR3 coding sequence is TGCGCCAGCAGCTCAGGACAGGGGCCGTACGAGCAGTACTTC. The chain joins TRBV4-3 to TRBJ2-7; 9 bases align to TRBD1. The CDR3 loop spans 14 amino acids. Germline V lookup: CDR1 LGHNA, CDR2 YSLEER. V shed 5 bases and J 4 bases; nucleotides not matched to a gene: 6.

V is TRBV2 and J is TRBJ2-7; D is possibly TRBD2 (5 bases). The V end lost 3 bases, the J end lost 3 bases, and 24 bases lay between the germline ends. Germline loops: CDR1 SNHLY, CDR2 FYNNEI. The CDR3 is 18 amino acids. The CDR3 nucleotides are TGTGCCAGCAGTGAGGTTACTTATGACTCCTCGAGGGTCTACGAGCAGTACTTC. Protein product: CASSEVTYDSSRVYEQYF. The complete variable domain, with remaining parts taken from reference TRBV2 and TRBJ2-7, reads EPEVTQTPSHQVTQMGQEVILRCVPISNHLYFYWYRQILGQKVEFLVSFYNNEISEKSEIFDDQFSVERPDGSNFTLKIRSTKLEDSAMYFCASSEVTYDSSRVYEQYFGPGTRLTVT.

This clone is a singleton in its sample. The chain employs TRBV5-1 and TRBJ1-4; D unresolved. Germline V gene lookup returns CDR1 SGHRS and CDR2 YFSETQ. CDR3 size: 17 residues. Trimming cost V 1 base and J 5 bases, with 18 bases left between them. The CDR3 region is CASSLRPTAQKNEKLFF. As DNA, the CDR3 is TGCGCCAGCAGCTTGCGCCCAACCGCACAGAAAAATGAAAAACTGTTTTTT.

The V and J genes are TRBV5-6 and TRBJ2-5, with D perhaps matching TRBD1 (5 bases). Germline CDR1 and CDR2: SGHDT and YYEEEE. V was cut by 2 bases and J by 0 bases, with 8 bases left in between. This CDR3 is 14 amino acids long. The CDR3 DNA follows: TGTGCCAGCAGCTTCGGCAGGGACCAAGAGACCCAGTACTTC. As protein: CASSFGRDQETQYF.

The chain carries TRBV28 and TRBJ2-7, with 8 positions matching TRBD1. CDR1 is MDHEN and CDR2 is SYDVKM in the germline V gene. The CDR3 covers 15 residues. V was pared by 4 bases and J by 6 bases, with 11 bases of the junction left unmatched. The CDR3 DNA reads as TGTGCCAGCAGTTCGGGACAGGCGGAGGGGTTCGAGCAGTACGTC. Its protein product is CASSSGQAEGFEQYV.

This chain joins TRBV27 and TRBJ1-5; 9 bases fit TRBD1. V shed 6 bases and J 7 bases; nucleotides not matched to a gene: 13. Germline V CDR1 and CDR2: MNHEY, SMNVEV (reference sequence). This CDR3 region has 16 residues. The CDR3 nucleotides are TGTGCCAGCAGCCATAAGGGACAGGGAGGTTGGCAGCCCCAGCATTTT. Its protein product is CASSHKGQGGWQPQHF.

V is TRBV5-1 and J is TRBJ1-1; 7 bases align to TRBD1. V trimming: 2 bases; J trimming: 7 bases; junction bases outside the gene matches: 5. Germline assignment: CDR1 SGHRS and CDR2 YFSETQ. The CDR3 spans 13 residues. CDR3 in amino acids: CASSFTGESEAFF. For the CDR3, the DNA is TGCGCCAGCAGCTTCACAGGGGAAAGTGAAGCTTTCTTT.

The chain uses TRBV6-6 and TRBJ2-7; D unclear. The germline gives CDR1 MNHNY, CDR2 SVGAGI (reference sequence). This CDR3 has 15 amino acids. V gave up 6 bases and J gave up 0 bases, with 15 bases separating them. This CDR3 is CASSTALLPSYEQYF. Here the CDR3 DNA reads TGTGCCAGCAGCACCGCTTTACTCCCCTCCTACGAGCAGTACTTC.

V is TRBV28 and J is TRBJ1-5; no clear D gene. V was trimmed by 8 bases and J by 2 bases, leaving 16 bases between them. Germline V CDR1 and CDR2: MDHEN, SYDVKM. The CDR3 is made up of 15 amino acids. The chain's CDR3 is CASGKDHGGNQPQHF. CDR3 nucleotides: TGTGCCAGCGGCAAGGACCACGGGGGCAATCAGCCCCAGCATTTT.

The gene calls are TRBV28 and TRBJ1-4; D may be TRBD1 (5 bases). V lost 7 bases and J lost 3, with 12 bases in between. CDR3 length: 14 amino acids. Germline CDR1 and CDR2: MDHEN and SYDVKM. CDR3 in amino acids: CASNTWGANEKLFF. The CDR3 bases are TGTGCCAGCAACACATGGGGGGCTAATGAAAAACTGTTTTTT.

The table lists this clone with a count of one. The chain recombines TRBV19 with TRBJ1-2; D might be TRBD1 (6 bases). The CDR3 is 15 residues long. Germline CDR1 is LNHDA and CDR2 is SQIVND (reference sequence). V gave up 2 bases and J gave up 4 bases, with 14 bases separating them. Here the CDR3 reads CASSISRQDIYGYTF. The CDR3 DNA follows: TGTGCCAGTAGTATATCCCGACAGGACATCTATGGCTACACCTTC.

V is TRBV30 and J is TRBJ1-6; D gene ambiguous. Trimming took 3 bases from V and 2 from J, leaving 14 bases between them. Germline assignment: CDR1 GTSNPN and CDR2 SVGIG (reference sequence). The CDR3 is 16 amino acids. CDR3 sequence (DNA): TGTGCCTGGAGACCGACGGGGTCCCCCTATAATTCACCCCTCCACTTT. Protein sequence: CAWRPTGSPYNSPLHF.

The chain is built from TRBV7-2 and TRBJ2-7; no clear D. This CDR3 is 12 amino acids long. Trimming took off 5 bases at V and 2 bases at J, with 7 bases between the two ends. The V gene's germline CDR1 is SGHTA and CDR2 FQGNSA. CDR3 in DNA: TGTGCCAGCAGCGCGAGCCCCTACGAGCAGTACTTC. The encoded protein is CASSASPYEQYF.

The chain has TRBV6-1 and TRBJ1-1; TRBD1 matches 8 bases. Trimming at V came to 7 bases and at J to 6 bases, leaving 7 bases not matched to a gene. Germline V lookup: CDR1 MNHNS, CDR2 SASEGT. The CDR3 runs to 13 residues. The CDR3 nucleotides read TGTGCCAGCATCGGACAGGGATACTCTGAAGCTTTCTTT. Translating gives CASIGQGYSEAFF.

The CDR3 sequence is CSAIDSYGYTF. The CDR3 nucleotides are TGCAGTGCTATCGACAGTTATGGCTACACCTTC. The chain carries TRBV20-1 and TRBJ1-2; D may be TRBD1 (5 bases). The germline gives CDR1 DFQATT, CDR2 SNEGSKA (reference sequence). The CDR3 loop spans 11 amino acids. V shed 4 bases and J shed 5 bases, with 8 bases lying between them.

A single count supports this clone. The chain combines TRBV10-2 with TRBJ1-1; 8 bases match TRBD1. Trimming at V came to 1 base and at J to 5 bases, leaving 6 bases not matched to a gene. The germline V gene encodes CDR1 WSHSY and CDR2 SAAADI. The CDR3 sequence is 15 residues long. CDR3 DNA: TGCGCCAGCAGTGAGTACAGGGGGGAGGAGACTGAAGCTTTCTTT. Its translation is CASSEYRGEETEAFF.

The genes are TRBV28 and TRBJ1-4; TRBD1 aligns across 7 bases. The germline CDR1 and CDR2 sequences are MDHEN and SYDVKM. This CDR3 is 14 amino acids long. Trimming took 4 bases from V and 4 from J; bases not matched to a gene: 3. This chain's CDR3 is CASSSGQINEKLFF. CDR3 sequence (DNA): TGTGCCAGCAGTTCGGGACAGATTAATGAAAAACTGTTTTTT.

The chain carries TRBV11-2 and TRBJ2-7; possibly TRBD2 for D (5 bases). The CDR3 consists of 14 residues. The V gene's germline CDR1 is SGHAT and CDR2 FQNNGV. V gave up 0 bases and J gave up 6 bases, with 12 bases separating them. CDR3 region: CASSLDRGEGEQYV. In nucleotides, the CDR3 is TGTGCCAGCAGCTTAGATCGGGGTGAGGGCGAGCAGTACGTC.

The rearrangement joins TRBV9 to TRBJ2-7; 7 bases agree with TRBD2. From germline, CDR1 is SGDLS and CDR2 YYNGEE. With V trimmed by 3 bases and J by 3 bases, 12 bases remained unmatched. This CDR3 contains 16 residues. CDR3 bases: TGTGCCAGCAGCGCTACCCAGCGGGGTGGGATCTACGAGCAGTACTTC. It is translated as CASSATQRGGIYEQYF.

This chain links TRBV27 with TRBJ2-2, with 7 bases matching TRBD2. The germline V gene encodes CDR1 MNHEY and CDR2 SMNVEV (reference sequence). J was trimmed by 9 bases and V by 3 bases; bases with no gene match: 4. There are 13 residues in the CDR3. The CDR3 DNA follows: TGTGCCAGCAGTTTGGGGGGGTCCCGGGAGCTGTTTTTT. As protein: CASSLGGSRELFF.

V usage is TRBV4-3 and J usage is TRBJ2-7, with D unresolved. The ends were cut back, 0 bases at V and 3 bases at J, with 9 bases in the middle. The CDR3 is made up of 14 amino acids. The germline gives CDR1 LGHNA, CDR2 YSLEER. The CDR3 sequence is CASSQEVIYYEQYF. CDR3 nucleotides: TGCGCCAGCAGCCAAGAAGTAATCTACTACGAGCAGTACTTC.

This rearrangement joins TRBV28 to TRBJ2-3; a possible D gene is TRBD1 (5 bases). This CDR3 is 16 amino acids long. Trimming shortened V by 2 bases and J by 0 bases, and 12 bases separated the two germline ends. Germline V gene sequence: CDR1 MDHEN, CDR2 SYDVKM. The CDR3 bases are TGTGCCAGCAGTTTAGAGGAGCAGGGTAGCACAGATACGCAGTATTTT. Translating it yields CASSLEEQGSTDTQYF.

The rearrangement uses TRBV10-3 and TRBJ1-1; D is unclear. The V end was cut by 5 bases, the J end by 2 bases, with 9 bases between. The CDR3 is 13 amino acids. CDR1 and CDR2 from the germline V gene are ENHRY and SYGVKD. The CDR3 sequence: CAISTELNTEAFF. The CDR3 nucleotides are TGTGCCATCAGTACAGAGTTAAACACTGAAGCTTTCTTT.